This T cell receptor (beta chain) was sequenced in a study of regulatory T cells in long-lasting Graves disease. Both iRepertoire HTBI primers and Arm-PCR of CDR3 regions were used to build the TCR beta libraries. One entry per CDR3 protein results from TCRdb running MiXCR on the multiplex PCR reads. The sample holds some 330,000 distinct CDR3 sequences; 10% to 15% are singletons and the top ten take about 20%. The time point was: newly diagnosed GD, antithyroid drugs for less than 3 months. PBMC-derived RNA was used for the TCR library. This clonotype was observed at least ten times. This CDR3 contains 13 residues. The germline V gene has CDR1 GTSNPN and CDR2 SVGIG (reference sequence). Trimming stripped 0 bases from V and 4 bases from J, with 9 bases between. Separately, the same data were catalogued under a study of T cells in Graves' hyperthyroidism and ophthalmopathy.

J is TRBJ1-1 and V is TRBV30; D is perhaps TRBD1 (5 bases). Here the sequenced sample was peripheral blood mononuclear cells (PBMCs), taken at new diagnosis, from a patient treated with antithyroid drugs. The clonotype originates from a woman between 18 and 29 years old with Graves disease. The CDR3 spells CAWSVAGSTEAFF. CDR3 nucleotide sequence: TGTGCCTGGAGTGTAGCAGGGAGCACTGAAGCTTTCTTT.